A selection of T cell receptor beta chains follows, all from one sample in a study of circulating and synovial CD4+ cells in juvenile arthritis. Libraries were prepared by immunoSEQ multiplex PCR; TCRdb keeps only in-frame clonotypes and omits some of them. In the table there are about 32,000 clones, about 93% of which are singletons. Sequencing was performed on CD4+ T cells from blood. All receptors come from a human donor with juvenile idiopathic arthritis. Each CDR3 is given with its conserved first and last residue. Each record gives: V gene, clone size, D gene, J gene, CDR3 DNA, CDR3 protein. D genes are given only for firm matches. Clone sizes are given selectively: once, few, many, or a class where the clone is expanded.

TRBV9	NA	TRBD2	TRBJ2-1	TGTGCCAGCAGCTCGACGACCCCTTTAGCGGGATCGCCCAATGAGCAGTTCTTC	CASSSTTPLAGSPNEQFF
TRBV7-8	NA	TRBD1	TRBJ1-1	TGTGCCAGCAGCTTCCCCACCGGGACAGTGGGCACTGAAGCTTTCTTT	CASSFPTGTVGTEAFF
TRBV29-1	NA	NA	TRBJ2-3	TGCAGCGTTGAAAACAGGGTATCTAGCACAGATACGCAGTATTTT	CSVENRVSSTDTQYF
TRBV5-1	NA	TRBD1	TRBJ2-5	TGCGCCAGCAGCGATGACAGGGGAGCAGGGACCCAGTACTTC	CASSDDRGAGTQYF
TRBV10-3	few	NA	TRBJ1-1	TGTGCCATCACGGGCAGGGCGGACACTGAAGCTTTCTTT	CAITGRADTEAFF
TRBV27	NA	TRBD1	TRBJ2-7	TGTGCCAGCAGTTTCCCGGGACAGCGGCCCTACGAGCAGTACTTC	CASSFPGQRPYEQYF
TRBV20-1	NA	NA	TRBJ2-1	TGCGGGGGCCTTAACACCGCAGAGCAGTTCTTC	CGGLNTAEQFF
TRBV29-1	once	NA	TRBJ2-5	TGCAGCGTTGTTCGGGACATACGTTCGATGGGAGAGACCCAGTACTTC	CSVVRDIRSMGETQYF
TRBV5-6	NA	TRBD2	TRBJ2-7	TGTGCCAGCAGCTCAAAGACTAGCGAGTACTACGAGCAGTACTTC	CASSSKTSEYYEQYF
TRBV19	NA	TRBD1	TRBJ2-7	TGTGCCAGTAGTATGGGACAGGGGTCTGGGTACGAGCAGTACTTC	CASSMGQGSGYEQYF
TRBV28	NA	NA	TRBJ1-4	TGTGCCAGCATCCGACAGAGGAATGAAAAACTGTTTTTT	CASIRQRNEKLFF
TRBV28	NA	TRBD1	TRBJ2-7	TGTGCCAGCAGTTTAAGGGCCGGGACAGGAGCCTACGAGCAGTACTTC	CASSLRAGTGAYEQYF
TRBV7-9	NA	NA	TRBJ2-7	TGTGCCAGCAGCTTAGCCCGGGACTGGGCAACCTACGAGCAGTACTTC	CASSLARDWATYEQYF
TRBV20-1	NA	NA	TRBJ2-7	TGCAGTGCGTACTTCTACGAGCAGTACTTC	CSAYFYEQYF
TRBV5-1	once	TRBD1	TRBJ1-3	TGCGCCAGCAGCTTACGGACAGGGGGCCATGGAAACACCATATATTTT	CASSLRTGGHGNTIYF
TRBV19	NA	TRBD2	TRBJ2-7	TGTGCCAGTAGTATGACAGGGGAGTCTAGCGGGAGCACCTACGAGCAGTACTTC	CASSMTGESSGSTYEQYF
TRBV6-1	NA	TRBD1	TRBJ2-1	TGTGCCAGCAGTGGCGCCGGGGACAGGGGTTTTAGCAATGAGCAGTTCTTC	CASSGAGDRGFSNEQFF
TRBV6-1	NA	TRBD1	TRBJ1-5	TGTGCCAGTAGGACAGGGAATTATCAGCCCCAGCATTTT	CASRTGNYQPQHF
TRBV2	NA	NA	TRBJ1-1	TGTGCCAGCAGTGAAGCTGGGGCAGCGAACACTGAAGCTTTCTTT	CASSEAGAANTEAFF
TRBV13	NA	NA	TRBJ2-7	TGTGCCAGCAGCTTAAGGACAAGACCGCCCTACGAGCAGTACTTC	CASSLRTRPPYEQYF
TRBV7-9	NA	TRBD1	TRBJ1-2	TGTGCCAGCAGCTTTGGGACAGGGTCGTCCCTTGTTCTATATGGCTACACCTTC	CASSFGTGSSLVLYGYTF
TRBV5-4	NA	TRBD2	TRBJ2-1	TGTGCCAGCACCATAGGACTAGCGGGAGGAAGGGACAATGAGCAGTTCTTC	CASTIGLAGGRDNEQFF
TRBV19	NA	NA	TRBJ2-6	TGTGCCAGTAGTCCGGGAGAGCATTTATCGGCTGGGGCCAACGTCCTGACTTTC	CASSPGEHLSAGANVLTF
TRBV18	NA	TRBD1	TRBJ1-4	TGTGCCAGCTCACCACCACAGGGGATTTCTAATGAAAAACTGTTTTTT	CASSPPQGISNEKLFF
TRBV7-3	NA	TRBD2	TRBJ2-4	TGTGCCAGCAGCTTAACCCCCCTAGCGGGGCTAGCCAAAAACATTCAGTACTTC	CASSLTPLAGLAKNIQYF
TRBV7-2	NA	NA	TRBJ1-4	TGTGCCAGCAGCTCTTACAGGGAGCGGTCAACTAATGAAAAACTGTTTTTT	CASSSYRERSTNEKLFF
TRBV7-6	NA	NA	TRBJ1-5	TGTGCCAGCAGCCCCTTCTCAGCGCGTAGCAATCAGCCCCAGCATTTT	CASSPFSARSNQPQHF
TRBV6-5	NA	TRBD1	TRBJ2-1	TGTGCCAGCAGTGCCCGGACAGGGGGCAATGAGCAGTTCTTC	CASSARTGGNEQFF
TRBV7-9	NA	NA	TRBJ1-2	TGTGCCAGCAGCTTAAGGAGCCTAGGCTACACCTTC	CASSLRSLGYTF
TRBV4-1	once	TRBD2	TRBJ2-1	TGCGCCAGCAGCCGCCTACTAGCGGGAGTAATAAATGAGCAGTTCTTC	CASSRLLAGVINEQFF
TRBV5-1	NA	NA	TRBJ2-2	TGCGCCAGCAGCTTGGAATCTTTGAACACCGGGGAGCTGTTTTTT	CASSLESLNTGELFF
TRBV18	NA	TRBD1	TRBJ2-5	TGTGCCAGCTCACCCGGGACAGAGGAAGAGACCCAGTACTTC	CASSPGTEEETQYF
TRBV7-9	once	NA	TRBJ2-5	TGTGCCAGCAGCTCGCAAGAGACCCAGTACTTC	CASSSQETQYF
TRBV7-3	NA	TRBD2	TRBJ2-1	TGTGCCAGCAGCTTGACTAGCGCTGGCTACAATGAGCAGTTCTTC	CASSLTSAGYNEQFF
TRBV19	NA	TRBD1	TRBJ1-1	TGTGCCAGTAGTAGGGGTAGGCAGGGGGTAAACACTGAAGCTTTCTTT	CASSRGRQGVNTEAFF